The TCR beta chain under discussion was sequenced for a study of cytomegalovirus exposure and HLA in healthy donors (dated by TCRdb to 2016 to 2017). At the level of the whole study: In an earlier analysis of some 610 of the donors, 250 to 350 Gb of sequence data and 90 million to 130 million unique TCR beta sequences from about 190 million T cells were reported. The aim of the study was to test whether cataloging public T cell receptors could identify signatures of past pathogen exposure. HLA typing included class I and class II loci at four-digit resolution. The later analysis used no new phenotypic data to find candidate immune exposures, relying instead on TCR beta sequences and their occurrence across donors. All discovery cohort repertoires had been generated on a single sequencing platform. Alongside the repertoire data, information on donor age, sex, ethnicity and CMV serostatus was compiled. The T cell repertoires of some 700 subjects were profiled by immunosequencing and related to cytomegalovirus serostatus. An earlier analysis of roughly 580 of the donors used high-throughput TCR beta sequencing to judge whether each TCR beta V gene segment behaved as functional or pseudogenic. High-throughput TCR immunosequencing, statistical association of individual TCRs with disease status, and machine learning were combined to predict cytomegalovirus infection status. Roughly 5 DR-DQ haplotypes were handled as single units for association and clustering, since linkage in the cohort was strong. A separate validation cohort of approximately 130 different subjects was used in addition to the roughly 700-subject first cohort. A later analysis re-analyzed previously published TCR beta repertoires from 660 or so donors and added high-resolution HLA genotyping to study TCR occurrence patterns. Among about 360 genotyped donors of the cohort, an average of roughly 240,000 unique TCR beta nucleotide sequences were sequenced per donor, 15% to 20% of them non-productive. About 310 gigabases of sequencing data and 80 million or so unique TCR sequences were included in an early release covering about 700 HLA-typed donors. Of the 300 to 450 genotyped donors, about 84% fell in the genetic ancestry cluster associated with self-reported Caucasian donors. A later genetic analysis used genome-wide SNP genotypes for about 60% of the roughly 670 donors, treating that subset as a discovery cohort. Typing coverage varied by locus: roughly 629-640 donors for A, B, C, DRB1 and DQB1; more than 500 for DQA1; some 610 for DPA1; around 450 for DPB1. Results and caveats for the whole study, not just this receptor: A later analysis associated 17,000 or so TCR beta sequences with specific HLA alleles at a false discovery rate of 0.05. An association between a missense DCLRE1C variant and V-gene and J-gene trimming of TCR beta chains was found in a later genetic analysis and replicated in an independent cohort. A few of the identified cytomegalovirus-associated TCR beta chains were confirmed in vitro to be specific for cytomegalovirus antigens. A later analysis found that most CMV-associated TCR beta chains appeared HLA-restricted, with HLA associations seemingly driven largely by CMV exposure. Several of the top co-occurrence clusters appeared to be linked to parvovirus B19, influenza, CMV and Epstein-Barr virus, according to a later analysis. According to a later genetic analysis, donors in an Asian-associated ancestry cluster had fewer N-insertions in productive TCRs than the approximately 690-donor mean. The authors suggested that the approach could potentially be generalized to other disease states and immunological phenotypes. In a later analysis, the rate of TCR association differed among HLA loci, with DRB1 alleles having the most associated TCRs and HLA-C alleles having the fewest. The study gave a list of more than 150 TCR beta chains associated with cytomegalovirus. When HLA alleles, especially DR and DQ, strongly co-occurred, attributing TCR associations to individual alleles was difficult. HLA typing was unavailable for some donors at each locus, so association tests used only the typed subset. Roughly uniform sequencing depth across donors was assumed in presence/absence analyses, although this assumption may not hold. The classifier was reported to diagnose cytomegalovirus status with high specificity and sensitivity in both the original and validation cohorts. The cohort was sequenced for TCR beta chains only, and without alpha or paired-chain data the features that could be detected were limited. Some IMGT-functional V segments, including TRBV6-2 and TRBV6-3, could not be told apart with the 87-base-pair reads, so those segments were excluded. A cluster of highly shared sequence variants was judged likely to be a technical artifact of the sequencing pipeline. Broadly in line with IMGT annotations, most TCR beta V segments showed up in productive rearrangements about 87% or about 30% of the time in an earlier analysis of roughly 590 of the donors. A further reported finding was that TCR beta sequences accurately predicted the HLA-A and HLA-B alleles for most subjects in the first cohort. In a later analysis, HLA-associated TCR beta chains were found to be more clonally expanded and to have lower generation probabilities than equally common non-associated chains. Because counts were too low, about 18 rarely observed V segments, including chromosome 9 orphons, were left out of the earlier analysis of 587 of the donors. For the cohort, immune exposure information was limited to CMV serostatus. Across donors, most TCR sequences were observed very rarely, whereas some public TCRs were present in many individuals. Correlated functional status among segregating V segments might reflect linkage disequilibrium, but an unknown experimental factor could not be ruled out.

The cohort was made up of 666 healthy bone marrow donors. Cohort members were all nominally healthy when sampled, although unrecorded immune exposures were likely present. The donor was CMV seronegative and belonged to the group of 320 or so seronegative cohort members. A peripheral blood sample was provided by each donor, and peripheral blood mononuclear cells were used for TCR beta sequencing. Genomic DNA extraction from the blood cell samples was performed with the Qiagen DNeasy Blood Extraction Kit. Library preparation used the immunoSEQ multiplex PCR assay. A mixture of 60 forward primers for TCR Vbeta segments and 13 reverse primers for TCR Jbeta segments was used in the multiplex PCR. The CDR3 region of rearranged TCR beta genes was amplified from genomic DNA with a multiplex PCR assay. Amplified TCR beta libraries were sequenced as 87-base-pair reads on the Illumina HiSeq System. The authors processed their data as follows. A later analysis tallied tens of millions of unique TCR beta chains across the 660 or so repertoires, and approximately 12 million of those chains were shared by two or more donors. A nearest-neighbor algorithm error-corrected the raw reads and collapsed the reads into unique sequences, merging closely related sequences to remove PCR and sequencing errors. CDR3 sequences were aligned to IMGT reference sequences to assign V, D and J gene segments. Each retained sequence needed at least a six-nucleotide match to both a V gene segment and a J gene segment. A rearrangement was called productive if the CDR3 had no stop codons and remained in frame with V and J, and every other rearrangement was called non-productive. Following IMGT convention, CDR3 was defined as the stretch from the second conserved V-encoded cysteine to the conserved J-encoded phenylalanine. The earlier analysis of 587 of the donors excluded any sequence lacking an unambiguous match to a single V gene segment. An earlier analysis of almost 600 of the donors classified V segments as functional when productive rearrangements were above 56.7% and as segregating when the standard deviation between donors was above 5%. A statistical classification framework was developed to diagnose cytomegalovirus status using the catalog of TCR beta chain sequences. In a later analysis, TCR nucleotide sequences were compared against IMGT/GENE-DB human TR gene sequences so that V and J genes could be assigned. The TCRdist pipeline was used in a later analysis to assign CDR3 sequences and most-parsimonious VDJ recombination scenarios. In a later analysis, every TCR beta chain was defined by the combination of its CDR3 amino acid sequence and its V-gene family, and reads without a unique V-gene family were dropped. In a later analysis, around 650 highly shared, low-generation-probability nucleotide sequences were removed to address suspected cross-contamination and a sequencing artifact. In a later analysis, a clonal expansion index was calculated for each public chain from normalized within-repertoire ranks of inferred template counts. In a later analysis, generation probabilities were computed using a VDJ recombination model fitted to out-of-frame rearrangements, and the results were checked against IGoR. In a later analysis, TCR-TCR, TCR-HLA and TCR-CMV co-occurrence was scored with hypergeometric tests, and a repertoire-size bias correction was applied to TCR pairs. A later analysis estimated false discovery rates by permuting HLA or CMV assignments 20 times. In a later analysis, co-occurring TCRs were grouped using DBSCAN, with TCRdist sequence similarity added in when clustering inside HLA-allele-positive subsets. Co-occurrence clustering excluded repertoires with fewer than 30,000 or more than 120,000 public chains, plus five with anomalous nucleotide sharing. TCRdb retrieved this table from immuneACCESS and kept in-frame rearrangements only. Not all clones are present; in checked studies, unresolved V genes account for under half, and no reason is known for the remainder. The DNA gave D and trimming, while V, J and clone size come from that table. Within this sample are 200,000 or so clones, with almost 80% of them counted one time only. The ten most abundant clones make up about 3.8% of the sample.

This clone was detected ten times or more. Its antigen target is currently unknown. No much larger clonotype is one base removed from it; base qualities were not supplied. The germline V gene yields SQVTM for CDR1 and ANQGSEA for CDR2. The CDR3, from cysteine to phenylalanine, totals 13 residues. The read is trimmed to its CDR3 DNA, 39 bases read in frame from base 1. The receptor chain draws on TRBV29-1 and TRBJ2-1; TRBD1 is a weak D gene call, 5 bases matching. The source of this sequence is a male donor in good health and CMV-seronegative. What was sequenced was PBMCs. The nucleotide sequence is given as TGCAGTGGATGCCGGGTCGCTCAGGGAGAGCAGTTCTTC. Translated, this gives CSGCRVAQGEQFF.